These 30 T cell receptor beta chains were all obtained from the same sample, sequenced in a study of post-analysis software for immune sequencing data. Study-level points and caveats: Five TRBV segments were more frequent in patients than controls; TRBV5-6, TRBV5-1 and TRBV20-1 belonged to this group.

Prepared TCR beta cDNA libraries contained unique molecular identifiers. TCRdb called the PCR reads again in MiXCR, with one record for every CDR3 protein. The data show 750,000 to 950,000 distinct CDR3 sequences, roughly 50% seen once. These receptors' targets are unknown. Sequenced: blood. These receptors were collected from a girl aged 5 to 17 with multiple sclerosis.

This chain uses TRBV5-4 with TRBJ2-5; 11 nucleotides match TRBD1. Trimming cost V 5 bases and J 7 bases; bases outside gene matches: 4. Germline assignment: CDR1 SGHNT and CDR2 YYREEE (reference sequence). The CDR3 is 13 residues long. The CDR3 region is CASRPDRGLTQYF. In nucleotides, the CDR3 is TGTGCCAGCAGGCCGGACAGGGGGCTGACCCAGTACTTC.

The CDR3 nucleotides are TGTGCCAGCAGGCCAGCGGGCCAGTACTACGAGCAGTACTTC. Translating it yields CASRPAGQYYEQYF. The chain combines TRBV28 with TRBJ2-4; TRBD2 is a possible D gene (6 bases). Judging by the DNA end, TRBJ2-7 fits better; the J call may be wrong. Looked up from germline, CDR1 is MDHEN and CDR2 is SYDVKM. The CDR3 spans 14 residues.

CDR3 DNA: TGTGCCAGCAGTCCAACTAGCGGGAGGTCCCAGACCCAGTTCTTC. Protein: CASSPTSGRSQTQFF. The V gene is TRBV12-3 or TRBV12-4, the J gene TRBJ2-1, with TRBD2 identical over 12 bases. The CDR3 runs 15 residues. Trimming removed 5 bases from V and 13 bases from J; junction bases left unmatched: 12.

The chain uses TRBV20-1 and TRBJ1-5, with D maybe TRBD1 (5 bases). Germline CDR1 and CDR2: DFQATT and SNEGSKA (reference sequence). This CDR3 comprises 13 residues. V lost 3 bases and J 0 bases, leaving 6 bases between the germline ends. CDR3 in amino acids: CSARTDSNQPQHF. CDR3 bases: TGCAGTGCTAGGACAGATAGCAATCAGCCCCAGCATTTT.

Here the CDR3 reads CASSQERPPAHSGYTF. The CDR3 nucleotides are TGTGCCAGCAGCCAAGAAAGGCCTCCCGCCCACTCTGGCTACACCTTC. This chain uses TRBV3-1 with TRBJ1-2, with no clear D. CDR1 is LGHDT and CDR2 is YNNKEL in the germline V gene (reference sequence). V was shortened by 0 bases and J by 7 bases, with 18 bases between the two germline ends. The CDR3 consists of 16 residues.

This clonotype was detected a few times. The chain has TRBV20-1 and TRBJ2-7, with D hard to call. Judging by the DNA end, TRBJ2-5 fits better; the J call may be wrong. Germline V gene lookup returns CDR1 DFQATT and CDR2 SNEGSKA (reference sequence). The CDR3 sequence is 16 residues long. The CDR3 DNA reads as TGCAGTGCTAGTGCCCTCCGGAAGGTCCGACTGGAGACCCAGTACTTC. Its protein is CSASALRKVRLETQYF.

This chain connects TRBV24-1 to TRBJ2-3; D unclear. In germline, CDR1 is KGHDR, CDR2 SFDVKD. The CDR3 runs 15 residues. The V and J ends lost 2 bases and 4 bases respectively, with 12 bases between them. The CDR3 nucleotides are TGTGCCACCAGTGATTCGGAGAGGCCTCCAGATACGCAGTATTTT. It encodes CATSDSERPPDTQYF.

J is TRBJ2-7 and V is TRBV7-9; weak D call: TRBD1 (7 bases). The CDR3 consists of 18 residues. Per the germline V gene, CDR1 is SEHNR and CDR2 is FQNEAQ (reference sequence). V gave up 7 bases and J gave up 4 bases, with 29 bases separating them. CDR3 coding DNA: TGTGCCAGCACCCGGGACAGCGGGTACCAAATCCCCCAATACGAGCAGTACTTC. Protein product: CASTRDSGYQIPQYEQYF.

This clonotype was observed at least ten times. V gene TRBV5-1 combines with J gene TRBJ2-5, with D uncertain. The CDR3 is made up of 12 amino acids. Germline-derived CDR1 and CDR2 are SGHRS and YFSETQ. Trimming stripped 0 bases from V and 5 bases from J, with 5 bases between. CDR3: CASSLDQETQYF. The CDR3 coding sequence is TGCGCCAGCAGCTTGGATCAGGAGACCCAGTACTTC.

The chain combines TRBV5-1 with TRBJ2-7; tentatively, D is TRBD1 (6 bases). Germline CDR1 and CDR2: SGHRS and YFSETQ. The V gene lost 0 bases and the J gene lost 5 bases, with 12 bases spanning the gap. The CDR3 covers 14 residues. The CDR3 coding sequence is TGCGCCAGCAGCTTGGGAGGCAGGGGTCACGAGCAGTACTTC. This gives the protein CASSLGGRGHEQYF.

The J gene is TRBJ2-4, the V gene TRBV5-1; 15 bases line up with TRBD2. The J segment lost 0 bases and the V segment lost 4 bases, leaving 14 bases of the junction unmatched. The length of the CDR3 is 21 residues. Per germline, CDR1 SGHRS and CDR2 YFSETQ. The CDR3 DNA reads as TGCGCCAGCAGCCCGGGGACTAGCGGGAGGCATACCGACCTAGCCAAAAACATTCAGTACTTC. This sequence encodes CASSPGTSGRHTDLAKNIQYF.

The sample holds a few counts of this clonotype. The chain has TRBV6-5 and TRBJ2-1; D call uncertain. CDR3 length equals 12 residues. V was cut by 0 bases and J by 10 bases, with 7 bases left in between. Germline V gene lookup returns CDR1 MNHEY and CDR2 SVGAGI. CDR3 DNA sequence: TGTGCCAGCAGTTACTCTATGGGGGAGCAGTTCTTC. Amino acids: CASSYSMGEQFF.

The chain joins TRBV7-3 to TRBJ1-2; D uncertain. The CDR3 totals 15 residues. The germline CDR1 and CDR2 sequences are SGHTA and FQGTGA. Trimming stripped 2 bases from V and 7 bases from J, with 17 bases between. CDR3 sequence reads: CASSLSSGNYGGYTF. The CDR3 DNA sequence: TGTGCCAGCAGCTTATCGTCGGGTAACTATGGTGGCTACACCTTC.

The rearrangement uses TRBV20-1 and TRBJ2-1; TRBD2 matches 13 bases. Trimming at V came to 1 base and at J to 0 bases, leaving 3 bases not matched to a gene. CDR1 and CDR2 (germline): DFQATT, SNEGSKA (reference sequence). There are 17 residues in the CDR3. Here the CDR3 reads CSARGTSGGLSYNEQFF. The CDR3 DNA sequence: TGCAGTGCTAGAGGGACTAGCGGGGGCCTCTCCTACAATGAGCAGTTCTTC.

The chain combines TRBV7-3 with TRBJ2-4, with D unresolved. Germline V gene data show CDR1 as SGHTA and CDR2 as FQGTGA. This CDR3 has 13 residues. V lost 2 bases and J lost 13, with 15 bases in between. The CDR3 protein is CASSLRASSAQYF. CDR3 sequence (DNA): TGTGCCAGCAGCTTACGGGCTAGTTCGGCCCAGTACTTC.

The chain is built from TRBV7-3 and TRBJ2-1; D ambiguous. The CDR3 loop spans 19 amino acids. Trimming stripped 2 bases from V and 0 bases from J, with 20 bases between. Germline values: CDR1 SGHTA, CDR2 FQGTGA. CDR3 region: CASSLGAAFSEHSYNEQFF. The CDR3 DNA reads TGTGCCAGCAGCTTAGGAGCCGCTTTTTCGGAGCACTCCTACAATGAGCAGTTCTTC.

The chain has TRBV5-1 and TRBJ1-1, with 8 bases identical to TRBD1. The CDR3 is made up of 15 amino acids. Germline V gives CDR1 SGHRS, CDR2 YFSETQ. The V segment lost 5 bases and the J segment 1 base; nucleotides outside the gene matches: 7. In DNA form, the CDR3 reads TGCGCCAGCAGAAGACAGGGGCCAGGGAACACTGAAGCTTTCTTT. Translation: CASRRQGPGNTEAFF.

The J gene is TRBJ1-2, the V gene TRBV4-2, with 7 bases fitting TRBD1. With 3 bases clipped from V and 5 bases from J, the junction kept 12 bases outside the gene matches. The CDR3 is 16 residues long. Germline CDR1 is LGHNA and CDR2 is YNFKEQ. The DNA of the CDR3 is TGTGCCAGCAGCCAGTATCCCCCCTCAGGGGGATATGGCTACACCTTC. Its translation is CASSQYPPSGGYGYTF.

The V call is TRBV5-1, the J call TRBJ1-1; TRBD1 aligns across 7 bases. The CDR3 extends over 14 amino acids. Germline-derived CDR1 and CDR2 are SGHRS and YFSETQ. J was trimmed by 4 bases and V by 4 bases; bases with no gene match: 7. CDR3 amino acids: CASSLRGQGTEAFF. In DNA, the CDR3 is TGCGCCAGCAGCCTTAGGGGGCAAGGCACTGAAGCTTTCTTT.

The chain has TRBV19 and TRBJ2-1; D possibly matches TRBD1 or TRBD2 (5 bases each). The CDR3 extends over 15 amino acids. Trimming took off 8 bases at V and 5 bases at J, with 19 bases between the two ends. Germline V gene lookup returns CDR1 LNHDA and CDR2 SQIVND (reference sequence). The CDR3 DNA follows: TGTGCCAGTCGCACTATGGGGACGGGTAACAATGAGCAGTTCTTC. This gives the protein CASRTMGTGNNEQFF. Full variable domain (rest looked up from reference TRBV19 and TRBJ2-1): DGGITQSPKYLFRKEGQNVTLSCEQNLNHDAMYWYRQDPGQGLRLIYYSQIVNDFQKGDIAEGYSVSREKKESFPLTVTSAQKNPTAFYLCASRTMGTGNNEQFFGPGTRLTVL.

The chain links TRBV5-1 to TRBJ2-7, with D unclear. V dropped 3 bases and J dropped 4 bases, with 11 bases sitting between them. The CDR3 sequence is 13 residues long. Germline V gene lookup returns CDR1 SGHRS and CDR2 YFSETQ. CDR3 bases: TGCGCCAGCAGCTATCCCGGCCGATACGAGCAGTACTTC. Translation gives CASSYPGRYEQYF.

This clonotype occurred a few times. CDR3 residues: CASSLEVSIAGGLWTDTQYF. CDR3 coding DNA: TGTGCCAGCAGCTTAGAAGTGAGCATAGCGGGGGGGCTCTGGACAGATACGCAGTATTTT. This rearrangement joins TRBV13 to TRBJ2-3, with 11 bases matching TRBD2. Germline V gene lookup returns CDR1 PRHDT and CDR2 FYEKMQ (reference sequence). J lost 3 bases, V lost 1 base, and 15 bases had no gene match. This CDR3 is 20 amino acids long. Looking up the rest from reference TRBV13 and TRBJ2-3 gives the full variable domain: AAGVIQSPRHLIKEKRETATLKCYPIPRHDTVYWYQQGPGQDPQFLISFYEKMQSDKGSIPDRFSAQQFSDYHSELNMSSLELGDSALYFCASSLEVSIAGGLWTDTQYFGPGTRLTVL.

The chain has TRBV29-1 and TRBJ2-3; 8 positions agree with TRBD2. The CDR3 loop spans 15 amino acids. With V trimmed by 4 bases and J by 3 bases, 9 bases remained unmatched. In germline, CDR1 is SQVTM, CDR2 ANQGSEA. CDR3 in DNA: TGCAGCGTTGGAAGTGCGGGGGGCAGTACAGATACGCAGTATTTT. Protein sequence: CSVGSAGGSTDTQYF.

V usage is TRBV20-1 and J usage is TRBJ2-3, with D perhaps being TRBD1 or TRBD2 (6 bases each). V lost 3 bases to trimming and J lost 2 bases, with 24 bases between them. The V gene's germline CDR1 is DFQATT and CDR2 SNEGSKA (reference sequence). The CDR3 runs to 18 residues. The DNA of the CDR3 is TGCAGTGCTAGGTCTGAGGGGGTTCGGGGGAGGCCCACAGATACGCAGTATTTT. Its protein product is CSARSEGVRGRPTDTQYF.

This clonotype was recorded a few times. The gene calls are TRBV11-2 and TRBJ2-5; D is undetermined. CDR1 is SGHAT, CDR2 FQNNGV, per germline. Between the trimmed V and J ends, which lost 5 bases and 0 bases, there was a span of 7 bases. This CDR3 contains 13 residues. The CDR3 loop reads CASSRWYQETQYF. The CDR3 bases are TGTGCCAGCAGCAGGTGGTACCAAGAGACCCAGTACTTC.

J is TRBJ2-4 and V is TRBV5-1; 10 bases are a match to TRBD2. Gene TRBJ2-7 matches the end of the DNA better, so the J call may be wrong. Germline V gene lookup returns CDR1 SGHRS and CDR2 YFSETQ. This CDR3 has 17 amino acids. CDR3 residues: CASSLAYGTSETYEQYF. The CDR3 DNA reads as TGCGCCAGCAGCTTGGCCTACGGGACTAGCGAGACCTACGAGCAGTACTTC.

CDR3: CSARDLRLGNTEAFF. The CDR3 DNA is TGCAGTGCTAGAGATCTTCGTTTGGGGAACACTGAAGCTTTCTTT. The V gene is TRBV20-1, the J gene TRBJ1-1; D is ambiguous. This CDR3 is built from 15 residues. Trimming pared 0 bases from V and 1 base from J, leaving 12 bases between. The germline V gene encodes CDR1 DFQATT and CDR2 SNEGSKA (reference sequence).

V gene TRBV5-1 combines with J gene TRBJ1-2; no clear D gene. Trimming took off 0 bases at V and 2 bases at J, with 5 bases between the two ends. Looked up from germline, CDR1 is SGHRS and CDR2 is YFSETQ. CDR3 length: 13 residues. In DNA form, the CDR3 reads TGCGCCAGCAGCTTGGCACTCAACTATGGCTACACCTTC. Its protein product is CASSLALNYGYTF.

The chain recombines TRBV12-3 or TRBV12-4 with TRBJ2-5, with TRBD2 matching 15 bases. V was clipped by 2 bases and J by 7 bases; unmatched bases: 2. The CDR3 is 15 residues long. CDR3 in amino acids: CASSLWGLAGGTQYF. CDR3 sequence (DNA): TGTGCCAGCAGTTTATGGGGACTAGCGGGAGGGACCCAGTACTTC.

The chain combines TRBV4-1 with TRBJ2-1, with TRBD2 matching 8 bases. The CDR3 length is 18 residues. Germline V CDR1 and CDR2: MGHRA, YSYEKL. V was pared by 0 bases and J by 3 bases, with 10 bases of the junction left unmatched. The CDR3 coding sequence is TGCGCCAGCAGCCAAGATCGATCGGCTAGCGGGCGCTACAATGAGCAGTTCTTC. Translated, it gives CASSQDRSASGRYNEQFF.